Presented here are 20 T cell receptor beta chains from one specimen sequenced in a study of breast tumors, draining lymph nodes, adjacent tissues. TCRdb passed the multiplex PCR reads through MiXCR, listing each CDR3 protein once. The sample yields about 15,000 distinct CDR3 sequences, 40% to 65% seen once. The sample consisted of tumor-adjacent breast tissue. These TCRs come from a female donor with breast cancer. Some clones in this sample may be carry-over from other donors' samples.

V usage is TRBV6-1 and J usage is TRBJ2-3, with 8 bases fitting TRBD2. Germline V lookup: CDR1 MNHNS, CDR2 SASEGT. This CDR3 spans 16 amino acids. The trim removed 1 base at V and 4 bases at J, leaving 7 bases unmatched. The CDR3 coding sequence is TGTGCCAGCAGTGAAGTCGGCGGGAGGCTCGCAGATACGCAGTATTTT. Its translation: CASSEVGGRLADTQYF.

This clonotype was counted ten times or more. V usage is TRBV11-2 and J usage is TRBJ1-1, with 8 positions matching TRBD1. The CDR3 totals 13 residues. CDR1 and CDR2 (germline): SGHAT, FQNNGV. V was pared by 2 bases and J by 6 bases, with 2 bases of the junction left unmatched. The CDR3 loop reads CASSLQQGAEAFF. In DNA, the CDR3 is TGTGCCAGCAGCTTACAACAGGGGGCTGAAGCTTTCTTT.

By sample share, this clonotype is medium-sized. The chain combines TRBV6-4 with TRBJ2-3; D gene ambiguous. The CDR3 is made up of 14 amino acids. Germline values: CDR1 MRHNA, CDR2 SNTAGT. Trimming took 4 bases from V and 0 from J, leaving 8 bases between them. CDR3 residues: CASSALQSTDTQYF. The CDR3 nucleotides read TGTGCCAGCAGTGCCCTGCAAAGCACAGATACGCAGTATTTT.

At least ten counts were recorded for this clonotype. This chain joins TRBV7-2 and TRBJ2-6; D is ambiguous. This CDR3 comprises 15 residues. CDR1 is SGHTA and CDR2 is FQGNSA in the germline V gene. The V and J ends lost 1 base and 0 bases respectively, with 4 bases between them. CDR3 coding DNA: TGTGCCAGCAGCTTAGACAGCTCTGGGGCCAACGTCCTGACTTTC. Residues: CASSLDSSGANVLTF.

This clonotype was counted many times. The chain couples TRBV4-1 to TRBJ2-2; TRBD1 agrees at 7 bases. From germline, CDR1 is MGHRA and CDR2 YSYEKL. This CDR3 spans 16 amino acids. The V and J ends lost 4 bases and 0 bases, in that order; junction bases with no gene match: 5. CDR3 region: CASSRTGTANTGELFF. In nucleotides, the CDR3 is TGCGCCAGCAGCCGGACCGGGACAGCGAACACCGGGGAGCTGTTTTTT.

This clonotype appeared many times. The rearrangement links TRBV4-2 to TRBJ2-7; TRBD2 aligns across 9 bases. Germline CDR1 reads LGHNA; CDR2 reads YNFKEQ. Trimming at V came to 4 bases and at J to 2 bases, leaving 9 bases not matched to a gene. The CDR3 is 16 amino acids. Here the CDR3 DNA reads TGTGCCAGCAGCCGCCCCGAGAGCGGGAGGACCTACGAGCAGTACTTC. This sequence encodes CASSRPESGRTYEQYF.

By frequency in the sample, this clonotype is medium-sized. The CDR3 DNA reads TGTGCCAGCAGCCCGAGGACTAGAGCCTACGAGCAGTACTTC. Its protein is CASSPRTRAYEQYF. This chain links TRBV11-3 with TRBJ2-7; 7 bases match TRBD2. Germline-derived CDR1 and CDR2 are SGHNT and YENEEA. The CDR3 totals 14 residues. Unmatched junction bases numbered 6, after V lost 5 bases and J lost 2 bases.

The chain has TRBV12-5 and TRBJ1-1; D not certain. The CDR3 totals 9 residues. V was clipped by 7 bases and J by 8 bases, with 5 bases between them. Germline V CDR1 and CDR2: LGHNT, FRNRAP. This CDR3 is CASDLEAFF. In DNA form, the CDR3 reads TGTGCTAGTGACTTAGAAGCTTTCTTT.

The chain combines TRBV19 with TRBJ1-2; 10 bases match TRBD1. The ends lost 8 bases at V and 5 bases at J; junction bases unmatched: 2. In germline, CDR1 is LNHDA, CDR2 SQIVND (reference sequence). The CDR3 is 12 amino acids. CDR3 nucleotide sequence: TGTGCCAGTCCGGGACAGGGGTATGGCTACACCTTC. The encoded protein is CASPGQGYGYTF.

Ten or more counts support this clonotype. CDR3 sequence (DNA): TGTGCCAGCAGTGAAAGGGAAGGGCCAGGGGGTAACTCTGGAAACACCATATATTTT. Translation gives CASSEREGPGGNSGNTIYF. The V gene is TRBV6-1, the J gene TRBJ1-3, with TRBD1 identical over 7 bases. The V gene end was trimmed by 2 bases and the J gene end by 0 bases; junction bases not matched to a gene: 13. The CDR3 is made up of 19 amino acids. In germline, CDR1 is MNHNS, CDR2 SASEGT.

Relative to its sample, this clonotype is medium-sized (0.01 to 0.1%). The V and J genes are TRBV4-3 and TRBJ2-2; D is unclear. V gave up 1 base and J gave up 0 bases, with 15 bases separating them. The germline V gene has CDR1 LGHNA and CDR2 YSLEER. This CDR3 is built from 18 residues. The CDR3 bases are TGCGCCAGCAGCCAAGTTGCAGGAGCAGGACCGAACACCGGGGAGCTGTTTTTT. This encodes CASSQVAGAGPNTGELFF.

A note on this clonotype: It may be a read error: a sequence one base away is much more abundant. The chain couples TRBV20-1 to TRBJ1-1; D possibly corresponds to TRBD1 (5 bases). The CDR3 extends over 16 amino acids. Germline CDR1 DFQATT, CDR2 SNEGSKA (reference sequence). The CDR3 region is CSAVRDPFSGNTEALF. CDR3 in DNA: TGCAGTGCTGTCCGGGACCCATTTTCGGGGAACACTGAAGCTCTCTTT.

This chain links TRBV7-9 with TRBJ2-7; possibly TRBD1 or TRBD2 for D (6 bases each). The CDR3 consists of 15 residues. The V end was cut by 7 bases, the J end by 0 bases, with 16 bases between. The germline CDR1 and CDR2 sequences are SEHNR and FQNEAQ (reference sequence). The CDR3 nucleotides are TGTGCCAGCAACAACAGGGACTCGCTCTCCTACGAGCAGTACTTC. Translated, it gives CASNNRDSLSYEQYF.

This clonotype was observed many times. This could be a read error, since a much larger clone is one nucleotide away. V usage is TRBV12-3 or TRBV12-4 and J usage is TRBJ2-2; 16 bases are shared with TRBD2. CDR3 length equals 17 residues. CDR3 bases: TGTGTCAGCAGGGGACTAGCGGGAGGGCAGAACACCGGGGAGCTGTTTTTT. Amino acid sequence: CVSRGLAGGQNTGELFF.

This clonotype was seen many times. The chain joins TRBV19 to TRBJ1-3, with D hard to call. V lost 4 bases and J lost 4, with 8 bases in between. Germline V lookup: CDR1 LNHDA, CDR2 SQIVND (reference sequence). The CDR3 has 13 amino acids. The chain's CDR3 is CASSTARGNTIYF. The CDR3 DNA is TGTGCCAGTAGTACCGCCCGGGGAAACACCATATATTTT.

This clonotype was observed a single time. For the CDR3, the DNA is TGTGCCAGCTGCGGAGGAAGAGAACAGCCCCAGCATTTT. It translates to CASCGGREQPQHF. The chain uses TRBV2 and TRBJ1-5, with D uncertain. The V and J ends lost 8 bases and 7 bases respectively, with 15 bases between them. This CDR3 has 13 residues. Germline CDR1 reads SNHLY; CDR2 reads FYNNEI.

This clonotype was detected ten times or more. This chain connects TRBV3-1 to TRBJ2-7; a weak D match, TRBD1 (5 bases). The CDR3 is 14 residues long. Germline lookup yields CDR1 LGHDT and CDR2 YNNKEL (reference sequence). V was clipped by 2 bases and J by 0 bases, with 8 bases between them. CDR3 coding DNA: TGTGCCAGCAGCCAACGACAGAGCTCCTACGAGCAGTACTTC. Translation gives CASSQRQSSYEQYF.

This clonotype was seen once. The V gene is TRBV11-3, the J gene TRBJ2-5, with D maybe TRBD1 (5 bases). V was trimmed by 7 bases and J by 5 bases, leaving 17 bases between them. This CDR3 is 14 amino acids long. Germline V lookup: CDR1 SGHNT, CDR2 YENEEA. In nucleotides, the CDR3 is TGTGCCAGCAACCCCAGGGCTTCTTGGGAGACCCAGTACTTC. Amino acid sequence: CASNPRASWETQYF.

This clonotype has at least ten counts. The chain employs TRBV6-5 and TRBJ2-5; D is ambiguous. Germline assignment: CDR1 MNHEY and CDR2 SVGAGI. V dropped 5 bases and J dropped 3 bases, with 10 bases sitting between them. CDR3 length: 13 amino acids. CDR3 residues: CASSHLGEETQYF. CDR3 sequence (DNA): TGTGCCAGCAGTCACCTTGGGGAAGAGACCCAGTACTTC.

This clonotype was counted many times. The chain links TRBV5-6 to TRBJ1-1, with 7 bases fitting TRBD1. The CDR3 length is 12 residues. Germline V gene sequence: CDR1 SGHDT, CDR2 YYEEEE. V trimming: 4 bases; J trimming: 12 bases; junction bases outside the gene matches: 9. DNA for the CDR3: TGTGCCAGCAGCGGAGACAGGGTTAGGTCTTTCTTT. Encoded protein: CASSGDRVRSFF.